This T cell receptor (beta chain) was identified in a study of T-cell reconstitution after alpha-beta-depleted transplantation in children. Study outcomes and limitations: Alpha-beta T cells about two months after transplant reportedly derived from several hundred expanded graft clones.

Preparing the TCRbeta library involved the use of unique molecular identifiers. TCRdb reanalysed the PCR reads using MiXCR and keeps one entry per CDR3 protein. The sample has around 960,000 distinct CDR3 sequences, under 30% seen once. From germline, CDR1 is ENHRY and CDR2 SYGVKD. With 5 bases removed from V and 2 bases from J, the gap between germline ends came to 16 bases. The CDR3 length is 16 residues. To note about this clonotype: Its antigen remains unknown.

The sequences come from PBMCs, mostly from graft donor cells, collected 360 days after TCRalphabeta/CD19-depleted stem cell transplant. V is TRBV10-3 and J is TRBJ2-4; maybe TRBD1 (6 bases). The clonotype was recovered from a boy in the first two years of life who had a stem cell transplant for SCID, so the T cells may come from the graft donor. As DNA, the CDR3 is TGTGCCATCAGTACCACACCACAGGGCTCCAAAAACATTCAGTACTTC. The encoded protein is CAISTTPQGSKNIQYF.